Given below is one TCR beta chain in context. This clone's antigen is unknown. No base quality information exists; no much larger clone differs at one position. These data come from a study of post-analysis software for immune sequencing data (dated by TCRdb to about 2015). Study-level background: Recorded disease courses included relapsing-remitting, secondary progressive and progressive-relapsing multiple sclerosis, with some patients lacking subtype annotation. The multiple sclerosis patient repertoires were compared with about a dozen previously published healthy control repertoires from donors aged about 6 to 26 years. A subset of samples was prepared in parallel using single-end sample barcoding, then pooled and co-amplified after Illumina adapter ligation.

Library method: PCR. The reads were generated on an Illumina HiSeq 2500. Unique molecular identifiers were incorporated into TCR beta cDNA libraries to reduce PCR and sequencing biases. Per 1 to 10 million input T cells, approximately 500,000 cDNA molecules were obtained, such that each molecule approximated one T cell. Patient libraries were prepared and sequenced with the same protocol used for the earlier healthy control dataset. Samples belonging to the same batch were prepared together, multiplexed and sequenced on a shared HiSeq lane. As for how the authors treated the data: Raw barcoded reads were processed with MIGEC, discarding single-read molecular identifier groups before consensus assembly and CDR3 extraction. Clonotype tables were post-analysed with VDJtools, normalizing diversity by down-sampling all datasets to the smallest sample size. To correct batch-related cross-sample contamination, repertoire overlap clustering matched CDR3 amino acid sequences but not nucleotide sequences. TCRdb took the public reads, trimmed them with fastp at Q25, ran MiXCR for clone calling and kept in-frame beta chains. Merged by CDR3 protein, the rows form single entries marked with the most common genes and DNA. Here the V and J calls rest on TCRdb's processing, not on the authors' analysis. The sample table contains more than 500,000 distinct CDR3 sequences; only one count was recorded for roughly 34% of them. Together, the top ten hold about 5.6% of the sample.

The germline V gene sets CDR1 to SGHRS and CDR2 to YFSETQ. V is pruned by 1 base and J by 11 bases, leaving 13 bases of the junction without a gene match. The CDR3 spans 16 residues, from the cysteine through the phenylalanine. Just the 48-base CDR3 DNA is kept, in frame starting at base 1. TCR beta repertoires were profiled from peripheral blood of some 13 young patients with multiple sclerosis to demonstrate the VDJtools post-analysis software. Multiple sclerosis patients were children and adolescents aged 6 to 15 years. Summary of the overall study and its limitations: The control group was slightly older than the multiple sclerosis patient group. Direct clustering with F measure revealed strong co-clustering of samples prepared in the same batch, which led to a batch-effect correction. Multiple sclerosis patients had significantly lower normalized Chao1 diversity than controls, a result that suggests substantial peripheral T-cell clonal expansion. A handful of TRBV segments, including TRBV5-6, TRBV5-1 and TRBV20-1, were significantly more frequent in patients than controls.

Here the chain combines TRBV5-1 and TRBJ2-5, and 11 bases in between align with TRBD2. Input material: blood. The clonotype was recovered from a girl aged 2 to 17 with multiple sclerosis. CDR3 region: CASSLILAGGYNEQYF. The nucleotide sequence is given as TGCGCCAGCAGCTTGATTCTAGCGGGGGGCTACAATGAGCAGTACTTC.